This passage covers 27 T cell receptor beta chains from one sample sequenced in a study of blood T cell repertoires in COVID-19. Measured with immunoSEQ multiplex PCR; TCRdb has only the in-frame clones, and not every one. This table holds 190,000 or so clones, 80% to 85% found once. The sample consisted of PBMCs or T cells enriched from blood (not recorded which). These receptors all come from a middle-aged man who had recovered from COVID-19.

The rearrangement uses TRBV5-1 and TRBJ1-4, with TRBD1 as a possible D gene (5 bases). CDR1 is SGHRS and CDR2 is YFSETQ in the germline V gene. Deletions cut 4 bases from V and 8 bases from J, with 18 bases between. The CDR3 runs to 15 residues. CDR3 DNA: TGCGCCAGCAGCCTAATTTCAGGGTTTCGAGAAAAACTGTTTTTT. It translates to CASSLISGFREKLFF. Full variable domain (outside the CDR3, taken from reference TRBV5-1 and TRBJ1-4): KAGVTQTPRYLIKTRGQQVTLSCSPISGHRSVSWYQQTPGQGLQFLFEYFSETQRNKGNFPGRFSGRQFSNSRSEMNVSTLELGDSALYLCASSLISGFREKLFFGSGTQLSVL.

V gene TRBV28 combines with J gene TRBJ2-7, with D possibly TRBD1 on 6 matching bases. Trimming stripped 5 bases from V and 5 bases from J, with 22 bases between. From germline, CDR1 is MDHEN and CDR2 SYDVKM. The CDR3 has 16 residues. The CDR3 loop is CASSTFVQGTRHEQYF. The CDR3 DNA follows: TGTGCCAGCAGTACCTTTGTACAGGGTACTCGTCACGAGCAGTACTTC.

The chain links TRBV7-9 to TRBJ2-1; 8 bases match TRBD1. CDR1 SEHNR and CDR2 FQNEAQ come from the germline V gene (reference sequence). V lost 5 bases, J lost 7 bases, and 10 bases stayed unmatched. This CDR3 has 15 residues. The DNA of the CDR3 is TGTGCCAGCAGCCTCGACAGGGGCTTTTGGAATGAGCAGTTCTTC. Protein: CASSLDRGFWNEQFF.

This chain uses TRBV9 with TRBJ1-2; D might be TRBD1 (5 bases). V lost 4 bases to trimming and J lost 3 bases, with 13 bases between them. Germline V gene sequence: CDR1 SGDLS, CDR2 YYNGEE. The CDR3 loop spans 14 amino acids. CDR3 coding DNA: TGTGCCAGCAGCACCGCAGCGGGGGACTATGGCTACACCTTC. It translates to CASSTAAGDYGYTF.

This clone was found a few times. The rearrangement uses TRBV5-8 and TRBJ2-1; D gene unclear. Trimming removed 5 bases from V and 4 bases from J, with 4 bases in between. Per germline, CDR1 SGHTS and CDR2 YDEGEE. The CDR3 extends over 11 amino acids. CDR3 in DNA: TGTGCCAGCAGACTATACAATGAGCAGTTCTTC. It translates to CASRLYNEQFF.

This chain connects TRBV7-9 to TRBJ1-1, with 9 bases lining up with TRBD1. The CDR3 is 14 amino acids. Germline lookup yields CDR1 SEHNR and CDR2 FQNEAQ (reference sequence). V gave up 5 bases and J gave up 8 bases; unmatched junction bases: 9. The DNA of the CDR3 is TGTGCCAGCAGCAACCCGGGACAGGGTACCGAAGCTTTCTTT. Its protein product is CASSNPGQGTEAFF.

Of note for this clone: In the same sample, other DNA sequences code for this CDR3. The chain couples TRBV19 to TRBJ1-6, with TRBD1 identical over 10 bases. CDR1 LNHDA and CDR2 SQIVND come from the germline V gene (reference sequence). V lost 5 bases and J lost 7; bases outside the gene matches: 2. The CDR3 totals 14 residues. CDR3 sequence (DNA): TGTGCCAGTAGTCGGGACAGGGGCAATTCACCCCTCCACTTT. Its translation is CASSRDRGNSPLHF.

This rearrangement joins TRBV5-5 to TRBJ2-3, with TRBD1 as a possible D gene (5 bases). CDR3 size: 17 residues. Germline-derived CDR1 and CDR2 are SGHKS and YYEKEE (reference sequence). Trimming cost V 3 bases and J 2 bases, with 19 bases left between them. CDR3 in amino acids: CASSWLIQGAYTDTQYF. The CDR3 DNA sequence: TGTGCCAGCAGCTGGCTGATCCAGGGCGCCTACACAGATACGCAGTATTTT.

CDR3 in DNA: TGTGCCAGCTCACCAGGGGCAGGGTCTTTAGAGCAGTACTTC. Protein product: CASSPGAGSLEQYF. V and J are TRBV18 and TRBJ2-7; TRBD1 is a possible D gene (5 bases). CDR1 and CDR2 from the germline V gene are KGHSH and LQKENI. The CDR3 consists of 14 residues. The ends were cut back, 2 bases at V and 7 bases at J, with 15 bases in the middle.

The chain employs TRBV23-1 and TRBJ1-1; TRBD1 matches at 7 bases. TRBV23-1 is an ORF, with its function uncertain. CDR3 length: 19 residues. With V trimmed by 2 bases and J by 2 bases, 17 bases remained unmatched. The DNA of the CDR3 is TGCGCCAGCAGTCAAGGGTACAGGGGCCGCTTCCCAGTTAACACTGAAGCTTTCTTT. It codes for CASSQGYRGRFPVNTEAFF.

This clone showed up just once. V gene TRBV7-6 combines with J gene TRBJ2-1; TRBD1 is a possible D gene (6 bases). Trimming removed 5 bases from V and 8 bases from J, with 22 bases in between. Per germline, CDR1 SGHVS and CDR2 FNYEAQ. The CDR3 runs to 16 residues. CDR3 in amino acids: CASSPRGTDLRDEQFF. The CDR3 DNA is TGTGCCAGCAGCCCAAGGGGGACCGACCTTAGGGATGAGCAGTTCTTC.

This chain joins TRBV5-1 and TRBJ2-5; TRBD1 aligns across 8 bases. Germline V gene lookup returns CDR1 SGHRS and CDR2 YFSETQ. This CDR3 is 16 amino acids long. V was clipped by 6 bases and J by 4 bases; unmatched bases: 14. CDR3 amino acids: CASTRGRGGYGETQYF. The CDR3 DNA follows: TGCGCCAGCACCAGGGGGCGGGGCGGATATGGAGAGACCCAGTACTTC.

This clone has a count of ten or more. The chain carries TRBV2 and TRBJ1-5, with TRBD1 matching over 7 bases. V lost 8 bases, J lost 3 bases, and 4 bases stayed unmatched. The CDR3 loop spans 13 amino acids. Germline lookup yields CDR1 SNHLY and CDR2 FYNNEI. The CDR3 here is CASGTDFNQPQHF. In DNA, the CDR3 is TGTGCCAGCGGGACAGACTTCAATCAGCCCCAGCATTTT.

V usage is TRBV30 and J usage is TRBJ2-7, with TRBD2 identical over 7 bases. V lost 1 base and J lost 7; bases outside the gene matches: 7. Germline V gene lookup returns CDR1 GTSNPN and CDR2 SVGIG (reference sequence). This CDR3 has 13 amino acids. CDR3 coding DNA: TGTGCCTGGAGTGACACCCTGGGAGGGGAGCAGTACTTC. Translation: CAWSDTLGGEQYF.

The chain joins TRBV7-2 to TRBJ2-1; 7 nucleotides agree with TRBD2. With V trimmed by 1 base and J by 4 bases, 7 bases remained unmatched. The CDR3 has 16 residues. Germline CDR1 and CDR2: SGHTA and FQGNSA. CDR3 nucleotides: TGTGCCAGCAGCTTAGTGGGCGCGGGAGCATACAATGAGCAGTTCTTC. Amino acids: CASSLVGAGAYNEQFF.

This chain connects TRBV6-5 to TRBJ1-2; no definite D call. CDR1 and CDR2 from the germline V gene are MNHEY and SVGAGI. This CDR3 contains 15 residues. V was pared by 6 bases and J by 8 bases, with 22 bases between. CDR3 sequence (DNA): TGTGCCAGCAGCTACGGATGGGTGGAGGGCGAAGGCTACACCTTC. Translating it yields CASSYGWVEGEGYTF.

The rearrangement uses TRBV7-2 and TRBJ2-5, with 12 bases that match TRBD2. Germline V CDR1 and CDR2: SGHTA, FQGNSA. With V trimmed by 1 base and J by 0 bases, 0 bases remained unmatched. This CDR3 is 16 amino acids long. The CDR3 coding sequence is TGTGCCAGCAGCTTAGGACTAGCGGGGGACCAAGAGACCCAGTACTTC. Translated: CASSLGLAGDQETQYF.

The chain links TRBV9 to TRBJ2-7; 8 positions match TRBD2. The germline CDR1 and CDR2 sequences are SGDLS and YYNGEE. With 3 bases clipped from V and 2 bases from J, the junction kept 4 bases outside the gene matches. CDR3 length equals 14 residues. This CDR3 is CASSASSGPYEQYF. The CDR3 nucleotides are TGTGCCAGCAGCGCGTCTAGCGGGCCCTACGAGCAGTACTTC.

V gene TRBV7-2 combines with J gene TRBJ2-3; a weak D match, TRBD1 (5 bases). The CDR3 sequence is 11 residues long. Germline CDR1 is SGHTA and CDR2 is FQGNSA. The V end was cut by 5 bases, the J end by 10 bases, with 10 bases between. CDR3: CASSPQGAQYF. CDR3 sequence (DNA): TGTGCCAGCAGCCCGCAGGGTGCGCAGTATTTT.

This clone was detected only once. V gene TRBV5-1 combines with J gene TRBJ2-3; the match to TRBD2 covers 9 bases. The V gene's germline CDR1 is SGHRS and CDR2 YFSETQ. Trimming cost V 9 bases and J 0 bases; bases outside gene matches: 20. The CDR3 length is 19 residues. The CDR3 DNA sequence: TGCGCCACCCGGACAAATCTGTACAAGCGGGGGGCTAGCACAGATACGCAGTATTTT. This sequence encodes CATRTNLYKRGASTDTQYF.

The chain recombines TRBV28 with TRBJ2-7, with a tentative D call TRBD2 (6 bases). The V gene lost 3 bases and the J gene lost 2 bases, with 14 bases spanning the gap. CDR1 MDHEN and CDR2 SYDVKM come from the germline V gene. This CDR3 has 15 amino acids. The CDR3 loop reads CASSFGDSTAYEQYF. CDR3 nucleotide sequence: TGTGCCAGCAGTTTCGGGGACTCCACAGCCTACGAGCAGTACTTC.

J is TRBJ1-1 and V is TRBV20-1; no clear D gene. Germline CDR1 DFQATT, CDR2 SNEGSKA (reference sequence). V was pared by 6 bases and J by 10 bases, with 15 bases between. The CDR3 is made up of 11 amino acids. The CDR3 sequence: CSAPTGPRAFF. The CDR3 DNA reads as TGCAGTGCCCCCACGGGTCCGAGAGCTTTCTTT.

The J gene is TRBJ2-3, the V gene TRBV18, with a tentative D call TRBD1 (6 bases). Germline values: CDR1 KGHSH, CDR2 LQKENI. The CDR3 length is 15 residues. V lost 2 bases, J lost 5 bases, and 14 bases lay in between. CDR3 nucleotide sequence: TGTGCCAGCTCACCAAGTCAGGGGTTTAAAGATACGCAGTATTTT. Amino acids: CASSPSQGFKDTQYF. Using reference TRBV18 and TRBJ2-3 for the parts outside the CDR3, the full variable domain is NAGVMQNPRHLVRRRGQEARLRCSPMKGHSHVYWYRQLPEEGLKFMVYLQKENIIDESGMPKERFSAEFPKEGPSILRIQQVVRGDSAAYFCASSPSQGFKDTQYFGPGTRLTVL.

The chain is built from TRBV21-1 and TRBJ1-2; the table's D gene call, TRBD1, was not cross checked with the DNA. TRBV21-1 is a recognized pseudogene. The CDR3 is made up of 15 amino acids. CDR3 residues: CASSPGQAIRLGYTF. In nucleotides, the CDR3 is TGTGCCAGCAGCCCTGGACAGGCGATAAGGTTGGGCTACACCTTC.

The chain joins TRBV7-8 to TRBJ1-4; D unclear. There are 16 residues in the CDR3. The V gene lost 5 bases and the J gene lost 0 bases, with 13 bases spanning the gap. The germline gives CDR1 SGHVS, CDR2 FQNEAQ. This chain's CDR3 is CASSPRTDSTNEKLFF. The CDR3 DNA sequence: TGTGCCAGCAGCCCTCGAACTGATTCAACTAATGAAAAACTGTTTTTT.

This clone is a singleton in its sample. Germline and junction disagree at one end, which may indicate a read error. The CDR3 reads CASNEDRDFNQPQHF. Here the CDR3 DNA reads TGTGCCAGCAATGAAGACCGGGACTTCAATCAGCCCCAGCATTTT. The chain employs TRBV2 and TRBJ1-5; tentatively, D is TRBD1 (5 bases). The germline V gene encodes CDR1 SNHLY and CDR2 FYNNEI. The CDR3 has 15 amino acids.

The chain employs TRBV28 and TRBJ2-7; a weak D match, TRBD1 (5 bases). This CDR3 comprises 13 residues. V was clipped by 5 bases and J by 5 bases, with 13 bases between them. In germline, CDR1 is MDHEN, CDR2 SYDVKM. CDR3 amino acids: CASSPRTPNEQYF. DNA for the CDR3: TGTGCCAGCAGTCCCCGGACACCTAACGAGCAGTACTTC.